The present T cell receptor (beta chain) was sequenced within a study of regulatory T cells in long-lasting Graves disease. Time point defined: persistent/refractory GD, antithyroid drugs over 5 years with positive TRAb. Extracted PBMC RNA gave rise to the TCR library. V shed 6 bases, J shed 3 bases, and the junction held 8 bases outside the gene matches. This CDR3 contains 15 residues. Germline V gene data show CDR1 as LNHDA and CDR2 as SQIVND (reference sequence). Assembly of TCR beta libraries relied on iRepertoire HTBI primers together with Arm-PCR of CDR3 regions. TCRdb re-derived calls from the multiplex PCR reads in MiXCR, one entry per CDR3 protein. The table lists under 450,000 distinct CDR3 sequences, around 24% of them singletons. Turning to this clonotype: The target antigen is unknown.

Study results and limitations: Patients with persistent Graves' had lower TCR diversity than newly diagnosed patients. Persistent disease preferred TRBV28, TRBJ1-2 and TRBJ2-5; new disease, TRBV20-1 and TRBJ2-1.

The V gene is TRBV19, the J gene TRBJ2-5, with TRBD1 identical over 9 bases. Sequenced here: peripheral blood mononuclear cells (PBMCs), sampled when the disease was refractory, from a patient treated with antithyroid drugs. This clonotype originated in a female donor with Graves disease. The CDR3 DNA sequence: TGTGCCAGTAGCACACAGGGGGCTGGAAAAGAGACCCAGTACTTC. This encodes CASSTQGAGKETQYF.